This T cell receptor beta chain was recorded in a study of cytomegalovirus exposure and HLA in healthy donors. Overall study context: Within the Caucasian-associated ancestry cluster were roughly 79% of the roughly 430 genotyped donors.

Comments on this clone: Its specificity is not known.

Whole-study results and caveats: The study flagged 150 to 200 TCR beta chains as cytomegalovirus-associated. Analyzed later, most CMV-associated TCR beta chains appeared HLA-restricted. A previous analysis found most TCR beta V segments productive roughly 87% or roughly 30% of the time.

PCR primers comprised 60 Vbeta and 13 Jbeta primers. Only in-frame clones appear in the TCRdb table, and some are missing; sequencing was by immunoSEQ multiplex PCR. This repertoire shows 200,000 to 250,000 clones, 75% to 85% found once; its top ten account for approximately 1.5%. This CDR3 comprises 14 residues. J gave up 4 bases and V 4 bases, and 3 bases lay outside the gene matches. The V gene's germline CDR1 is SGHAT and CDR2 FQDESV (reference sequence). Material for sequencing was PBMCs. The chain joins TRBV11-1 to TRBJ2-1; 8 bases match TRBD2. The clonotype comes from a girl aged 5-17 years in good health and CMV-seronegative. The CDR3 nucleotides read TGTGCCAGCAGCTCCACTAGCGGATACAATGAGCAGTTCTTC. This codes for CASSSTSGYNEQFF. Combining the CDR3 with reference TRBV11-1 and TRBJ2-1 gives the whole variable domain EAEVAQSPRYKITEKSQAVAFWCDPISGHATLYWYRQILGQGPELLVQFQDESVVDDSQLPKDRFSAERLKGVDSTLKIQPAELGDSAMYLCASSSTSGYNEQFFGPGTRLTVL.